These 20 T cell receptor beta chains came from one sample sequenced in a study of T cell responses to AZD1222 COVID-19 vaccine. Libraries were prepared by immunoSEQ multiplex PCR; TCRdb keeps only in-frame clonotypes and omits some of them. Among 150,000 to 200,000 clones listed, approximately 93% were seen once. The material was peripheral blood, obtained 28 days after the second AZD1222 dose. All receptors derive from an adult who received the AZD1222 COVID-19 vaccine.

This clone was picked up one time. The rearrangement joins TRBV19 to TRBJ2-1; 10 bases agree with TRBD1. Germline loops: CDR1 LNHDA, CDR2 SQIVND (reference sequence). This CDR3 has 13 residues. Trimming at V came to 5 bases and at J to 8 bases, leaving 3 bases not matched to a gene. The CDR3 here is CASSRDRGDEQFF. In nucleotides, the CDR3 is TGTGCCAGTAGTCGGGACAGGGGAGATGAGCAGTTCTTC.

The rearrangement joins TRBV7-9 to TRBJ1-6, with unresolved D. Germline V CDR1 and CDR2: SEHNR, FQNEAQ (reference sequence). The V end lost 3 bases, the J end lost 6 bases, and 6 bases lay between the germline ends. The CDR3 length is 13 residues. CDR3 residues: CASSLGSNSPLHF. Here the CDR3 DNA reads TGTGCCAGCAGCTTGGGCAGTAATTCACCCCTCCACTTT.

This CDR3 is CASSEVVGENEKLFF. The CDR3 nucleotides read TGTGCCAGCAGTGAAGTGGTAGGGGAGAATGAAAAACTGTTTTTT. The chain links TRBV6-1 to TRBJ1-4; weak D call: TRBD1 (5 bases). V was pared by 1 base and J by 5 bases, with 11 bases between. This CDR3 comprises 15 residues. Per germline, CDR1 MNHNS and CDR2 SASEGT.

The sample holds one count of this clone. CDR3 DNA: TGTGCCAGCAGCCAAGGAGGGGGAAGTTCACCCCTCCACTTT. Translating it yields CASSQGGGSSPLHF. The V and J genes are TRBV3-1 (or the pseudogene TRBV3-2) and TRBJ1-6; TRBD1 might be the D (6 bases). The CDR3 sequence is 14 residues long. Trimming shortened V by 1 base and J by 9 bases, and 10 bases separated the two germline ends. CDR1 and CDR2 (germline): LGHDT, YNNKEL (reference sequence).

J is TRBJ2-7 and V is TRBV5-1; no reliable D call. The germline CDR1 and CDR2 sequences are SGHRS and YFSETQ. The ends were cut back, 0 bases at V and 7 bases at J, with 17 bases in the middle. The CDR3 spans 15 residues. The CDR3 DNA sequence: TGCGCCAGCAGCTTGGAGGCTAGGAACTCTCGGGAGCAGTACTTC. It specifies CASSLEARNSREQYF.

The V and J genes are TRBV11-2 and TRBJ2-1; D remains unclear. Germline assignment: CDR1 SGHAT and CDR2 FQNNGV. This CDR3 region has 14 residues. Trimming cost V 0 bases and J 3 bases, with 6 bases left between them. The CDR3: CASSLDYSYNEQFF. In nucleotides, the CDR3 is TGTGCCAGCAGCTTAGATTATAGCTACAATGAGCAGTTCTTC. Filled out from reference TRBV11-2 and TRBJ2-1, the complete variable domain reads EAGVAQSPRYKIIEKRQSVAFWCNPISGHATLYWYQQILGQGPKLLIQFQNNGVVDDSQLPKDRFSAERLKGVDSTLKIQPAKLEDSAVYLCASSLDYSYNEQFFGPGTRLTVL.

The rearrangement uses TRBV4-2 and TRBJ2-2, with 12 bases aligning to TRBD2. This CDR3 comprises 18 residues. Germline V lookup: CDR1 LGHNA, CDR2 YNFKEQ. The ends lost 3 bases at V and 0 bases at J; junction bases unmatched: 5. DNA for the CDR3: TGTGCCAGCAGCCACCGACTAGCGGGAGAGGCGAACACCGGGGAGCTGTTTTTT. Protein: CASSHRLAGEANTGELFF.

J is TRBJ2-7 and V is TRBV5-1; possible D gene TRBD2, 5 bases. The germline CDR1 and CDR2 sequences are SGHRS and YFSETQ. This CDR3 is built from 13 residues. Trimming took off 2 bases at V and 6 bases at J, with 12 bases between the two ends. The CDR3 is CASSLSPRGEQYF. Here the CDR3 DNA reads TGCGCCAGCAGCTTATCCCCACGGGGCGAGCAGTACTTC.

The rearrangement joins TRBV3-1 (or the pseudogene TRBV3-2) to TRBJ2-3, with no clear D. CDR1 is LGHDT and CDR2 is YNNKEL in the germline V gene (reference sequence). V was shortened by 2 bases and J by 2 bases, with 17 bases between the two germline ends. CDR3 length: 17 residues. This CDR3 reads CASSQRFSPKVTDTQYF. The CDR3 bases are TGTGCCAGCAGCCAACGTTTCTCTCCCAAAGTCACAGATACGCAGTATTTT.

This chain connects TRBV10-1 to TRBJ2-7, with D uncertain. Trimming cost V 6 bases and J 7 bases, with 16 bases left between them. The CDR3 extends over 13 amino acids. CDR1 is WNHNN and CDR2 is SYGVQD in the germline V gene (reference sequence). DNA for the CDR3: TGCGCCAGCAGGGAACTACTCTGTTGGGAGCAGTACTTC. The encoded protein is CASRELLCWEQYF.

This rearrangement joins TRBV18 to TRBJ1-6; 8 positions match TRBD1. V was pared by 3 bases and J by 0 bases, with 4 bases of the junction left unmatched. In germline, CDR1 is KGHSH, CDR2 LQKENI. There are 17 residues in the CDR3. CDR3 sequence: CASSPRTGSSYNSPLHF. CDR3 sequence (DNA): TGTGCCAGCTCACCCCGGACAGGGAGCTCCTATAATTCACCCCTCCACTTT.

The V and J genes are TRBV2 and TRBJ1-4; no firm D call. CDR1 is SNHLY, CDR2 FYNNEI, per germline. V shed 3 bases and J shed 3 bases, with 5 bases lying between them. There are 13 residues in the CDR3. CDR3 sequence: CASSDPANEKLFF. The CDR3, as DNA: TGTGCCAGCAGTGATCCGGCTAATGAAAAACTGTTTTTT. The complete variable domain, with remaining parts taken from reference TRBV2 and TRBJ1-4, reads EPEVTQTPSHQVTQMGQEVILRCVPISNHLYFYWYRQILGQKVEFLVSFYNNEISEKSEIFDDQFSVERPDGSNFTLKIRSTKLEDSAMYFCASSDPANEKLFFGSGTQLSVL.

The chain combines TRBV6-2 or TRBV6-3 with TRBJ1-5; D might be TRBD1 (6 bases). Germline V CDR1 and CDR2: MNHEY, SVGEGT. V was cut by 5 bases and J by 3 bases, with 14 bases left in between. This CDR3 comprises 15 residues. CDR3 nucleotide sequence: TGTGCCAGCAGTGGACCACACAGGGCCAATCAGCCCCAGCATTTT. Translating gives CASSGPHRANQPQHF.

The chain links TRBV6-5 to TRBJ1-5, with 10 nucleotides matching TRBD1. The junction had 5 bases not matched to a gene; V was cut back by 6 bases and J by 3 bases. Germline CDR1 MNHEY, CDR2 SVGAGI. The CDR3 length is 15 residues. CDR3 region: CASRGQGKVNQPQHF. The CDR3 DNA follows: TGTGCCAGCAGGGGACAGGGGAAGGTCAATCAGCCCCAGCATTTT.

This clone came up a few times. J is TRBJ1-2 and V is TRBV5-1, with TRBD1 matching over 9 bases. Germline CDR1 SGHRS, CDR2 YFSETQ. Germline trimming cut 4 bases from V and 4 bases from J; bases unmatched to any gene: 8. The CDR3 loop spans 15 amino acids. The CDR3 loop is CASSGTGGAGYGYTF. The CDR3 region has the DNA TGCGCCAGCAGCGGTACAGGGGGCGCCGGCTATGGCTACACCTTC.

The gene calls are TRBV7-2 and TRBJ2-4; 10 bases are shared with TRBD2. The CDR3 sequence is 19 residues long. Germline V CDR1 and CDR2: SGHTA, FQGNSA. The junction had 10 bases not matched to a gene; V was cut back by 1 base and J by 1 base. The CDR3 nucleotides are TGTGCCAGCAGCTTAGTGGCTAGCGGGGGAGACCTGGCCAAAAACATTCAGTACTTC. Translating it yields CASSLVASGGDLAKNIQYF.

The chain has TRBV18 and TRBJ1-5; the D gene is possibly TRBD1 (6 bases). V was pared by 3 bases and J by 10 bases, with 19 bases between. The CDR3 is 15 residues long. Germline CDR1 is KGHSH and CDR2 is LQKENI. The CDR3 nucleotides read TGTGCCAGCTCACCCGATAGCGGTGGACAGCACCCCCAGCATTTT. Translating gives CASSPDSGGQHPQHF.

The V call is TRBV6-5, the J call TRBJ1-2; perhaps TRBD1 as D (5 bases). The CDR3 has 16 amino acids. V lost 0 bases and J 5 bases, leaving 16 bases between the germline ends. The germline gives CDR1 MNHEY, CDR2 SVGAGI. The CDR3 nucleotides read TGTGCCAGCAGTTACTCCCTCGGGGCAGGCCGATATGGCTACACCTTC. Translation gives CASSYSLGAGRYGYTF.

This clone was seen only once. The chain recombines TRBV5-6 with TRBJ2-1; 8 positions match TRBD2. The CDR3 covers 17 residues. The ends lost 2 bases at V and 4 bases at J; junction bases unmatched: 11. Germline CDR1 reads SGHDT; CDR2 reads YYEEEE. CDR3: CASSFWRGASHYNEQFF. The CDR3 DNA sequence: TGTGCCAGCAGCTTTTGGCGGGGGGCTTCCCATTACAATGAGCAGTTCTTC. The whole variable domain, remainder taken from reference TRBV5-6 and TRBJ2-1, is DAGVTQSPTHLIKTRGQQVTLRCSPKSGHDTVSWYQQALGQGPQFIFQYYEEEERQRGNFPDRFSGHQFPNYSSELNVNALLLGDSALYLCASSFWRGASHYNEQFFGPGTRLTVL.

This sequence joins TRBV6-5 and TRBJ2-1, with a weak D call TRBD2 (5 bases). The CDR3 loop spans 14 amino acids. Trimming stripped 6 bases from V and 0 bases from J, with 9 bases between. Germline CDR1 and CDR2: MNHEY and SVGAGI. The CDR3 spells CASSSGSSYNEQFF. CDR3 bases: TGTGCCAGCAGCTCGGGAAGCTCCTACAATGAGCAGTTCTTC.